The 12 T cell receptor beta chains presented below share a single source sample, sequenced in a study of blood T cell repertoires in COVID-19. The protocol was immunoSEQ multiplex PCR, while the TCRdb copy is restricted to in-frame clones and leaves out a portion. This table has about 200,000 clones, 86% appearing once. Sequencing used PBMCs or T cells enriched from blood (not recorded which). The receptors shown here come from a man aged 40-55 years with acute COVID-19.

The chain couples TRBV12-3 or TRBV12-4 to TRBJ1-1; D is uncertain. This CDR3 has 13 residues. V lost 6 bases and J 6 bases, leaving 14 bases between the germline ends. The CDR3 loop reads CASSLKPAAEAFF. The CDR3 DNA reads as TGTGCCAGCAGCTTAAAGCCCGCGGCTGAAGCTTTCTTT.

This sequence joins TRBV3-1 (or the pseudogene TRBV3-2) and TRBJ1-6; 7 nucleotides align to TRBD1. This CDR3 has 17 amino acids. The germline CDR1 and CDR2 sequences are LGHDT and YNNKEL (reference sequence). V gave up 2 bases and J gave up 5 bases; unmatched junction bases: 9. Here the CDR3 DNA reads TGTGCCAGCAGCCAATTCTCAGGGGGGCAACATAATTCACCCCTCCACTTT. It codes for CASSQFSGGQHNSPLHF.

J is TRBJ1-3 and V is TRBV24-1; 10 positions agree with TRBD1. The V gene end was trimmed by 4 bases and the J gene end by 8 bases; junction bases not matched to a gene: 10. Germline assignment: CDR1 KGHDR and CDR2 SFDVKD. This CDR3 comprises 16 residues. In nucleotides, the CDR3 is TGTGCCACCAGTGAAGACACCGGGACAGGGGTAGACACCATATATTTT. This sequence encodes CATSEDTGTGVDTIYF.

The chain joins TRBV5-4 to TRBJ1-1, with D possibly matching TRBD1 (6 bases). V was trimmed by 4 bases and J by 0 bases, leaving 13 bases between them. CDR3 size: 15 residues. Germline V lookup: CDR1 SGHNT, CDR2 YYREEE (reference sequence). CDR3 in amino acids: CASSKGQNLNTEAFF. The CDR3 DNA reads TGTGCCAGCAGCAAAGGACAGAACTTGAACACTGAAGCTTTCTTT.

This clone was observed once. The chain combines TRBV2 with TRBJ2-1; TRBD1 matches 10 bases. J lost 9 bases, V lost 5 bases, and 4 bases had no gene match. Germline CDR1 and CDR2: SNHLY and FYNNEI. This CDR3 spans 13 amino acids. CDR3 nucleotide sequence: TGTGCCAGCAGTACCGGGACAGGGGTTGAGCAGTTCTTC. Translating gives CASSTGTGVEQFF.

V gene TRBV24-1 combines with J gene TRBJ2-1; TRBD2 might be the D (5 bases). CDR3 size: 14 residues. The V end lost 1 base, the J end lost 6 bases, and 9 bases lay between the germline ends. Germline V CDR1 and CDR2: KGHDR, SFDVKD. CDR3 sequence: CATSDFSRANEQFF. In DNA form, the CDR3 reads TGTGCCACCAGTGATTTCTCGAGGGCCAATGAGCAGTTCTTC.

This rearrangement joins TRBV13 to TRBJ1-6, with D unclear. Trimming left V 3 bases short and J 8 bases short, with 11 bases between. The V gene's germline CDR1 is PRHDT and CDR2 FYEKMQ (reference sequence). CDR3 length: 14 residues. For the CDR3, the DNA is TGTGCCAGCAGCTTTGGGCCCTGGGATTCACCCCTCCACTTT. This sequence encodes CASSFGPWDSPLHF. Looking up the rest from reference TRBV13 and TRBJ1-6 gives the full variable domain: AAGVIQSPRHLIKEKRETATLKCYPIPRHDTVYWYQQGPGQDPQFLISFYEKMQSDKGSIPDRFSAQQFSDYHSELNMSSLELGDSALYFCASSFGPWDSPLHFGNGTRLTVT.

This clone was observed a few times. The chain couples TRBV20-1 to TRBJ2-2; D call uncertain. V was trimmed by 3 bases and J by 3 bases, leaving 5 bases between them. The CDR3 runs 12 residues. Germline CDR1 reads DFQATT; CDR2 reads SNEGSKA (reference sequence). This CDR3 is CSASTYTGELFF. The CDR3 DNA reads TGCAGTGCTAGTACTTACACCGGGGAGCTGTTTTTT.

In this sample, this clone turned up many times. Other DNA sequences within the sample encode an identical CDR3. The chain recombines TRBV6-5 with TRBJ2-5; perhaps TRBD2 as D (6 bases). The CDR3 is made up of 13 amino acids. V lost 6 bases and J lost 5, with 13 bases in between. The germline V gene has CDR1 MNHEY and CDR2 SVGAGI. CDR3 residues: CASRGTSKETQYF. The CDR3 DNA is TGTGCCAGCAGGGGGACTTCGAAGGAGACCCAGTACTTC.

This sequence joins TRBV12-3 or TRBV12-4 and TRBJ1-2, with D uncertain. The CDR3 consists of 11 residues. Trimming removed 5 bases at V and 4 bases at J, with 5 bases between. The CDR3 here is CASSLSYGYTF. The CDR3 coding sequence is TGTGCCAGCAGTCTGAGCTATGGCTACACCTTC.

This clone came up many times. The V call is TRBV5-4, the J call TRBJ2-1; 10 bases fit TRBD2. Germline-derived CDR1 and CDR2 are SGHNT and YYREEE (reference sequence). CDR3 length: 16 residues. With 1 base clipped from V and 6 bases from J, the junction kept 7 bases outside the gene matches. CDR3 in DNA: TGTGCCAGCAGCTTGAAAACTAGCGGGATCCTCAATGAGCAGTTCTTC. Translating gives CASSLKTSGILNEQFF.

This chain joins TRBV5-4 and TRBJ1-5; D is uncertain. V lost 7 bases, J lost 0 bases, and 11 bases lay in between. The CDR3 covers 14 residues. Germline assignment: CDR1 SGHNT and CDR2 YYREEE (reference sequence). In DNA form, the CDR3 reads TGTGCCAGCTCTACAGACCATAGCAATCAGCCCCAGCATTTT. Protein sequence: CASSTDHSNQPQHF.